One sample yielded the 30 T cell receptor beta chains listed below, sequenced in a study of Ad26.COV2.S vaccination and SARS-CoV-2 variants (dated by TCRdb to the early 2020s). Reading the label with the study, this specimen's treatment or condition is: 15 to 20 received Ad26.COV2.S at low or high dose, single or two shots; 5 received placebo; per-sample allocation not given. For vaccine and placebo recipients, the sequenced repertoires came from samples collected on day 63 after the first injection. The library was generated by the immunoSEQ multiplex PCR assay. What TCRdb holds here is the immuneACCESS table cut down to in-frame rearrangements. Part of the clones is not present; checked against another copy, under half of the missing clones reflect an unresolved V gene, and the others are unexplained. The sample has about 350,000 clones on record, approximately 90% of them singletons. The ten biggest clones cover 6.4% of the sample.

The material sequenced was peripheral blood, taken in a trial of Ad26.COV2.S vaccine versus placebo. The receptors were sampled from a person aged 18-65 years who received the Ad26.COV2.S COVID-19 vaccine or a placebo.

The CDR3 region is CASSSGFRTGELFF. CDR3 nucleotide sequence: TGTGCCAGCAGTTCAGGGTTCCGCACCGGGGAGCTGTTTTTT. V and J are TRBV28 and TRBJ2-2; D is possibly TRBD1 (5 bases). V was shortened by 4 bases and J by 4 bases, with 10 bases between the two germline ends. CDR1 and CDR2 (germline): MDHEN, SYDVKM. There are 14 residues in the CDR3. The full variable domain, completed using reference TRBV28 and TRBJ2-2, is DVKVTQSSRYLVKRTGEKVFLECVQDMDHENMFWYRQDPGLGLRLIYFSYDVKMKEKGDIPEGYSVSREKKERFSLILESASTNQTSMYLCASSSGFRTGELFFGEGSRLTVL.

V usage is TRBV27 and J usage is TRBJ2-5, with D unresolved. V dropped 8 bases and J dropped 2 bases, with 12 bases sitting between them. The CDR3 is 13 residues long. Germline CDR1 and CDR2: MNHEY and SMNVEV (reference sequence). The CDR3 nucleotides read TGTGCCAGCTCGACCCGCGGACAAGAGACCCAGTACTTC. Its protein product is CASSTRGQETQYF.

V is TRBV7-9 and J is TRBJ2-3, with D tentatively TRBD2 (6 bases). In germline, CDR1 is SEHNR, CDR2 FQNEAQ (reference sequence). The CDR3 totals 15 residues. The V gene lost 1 base and the J gene lost 2 bases, with 10 bases spanning the gap. The CDR3 sequence is CASSLGREITDTQYF. For the CDR3, the DNA is TGTGCCAGCAGCTTAGGGCGGGAAATCACAGATACGCAGTATTTT.

The chain links TRBV7-6 to TRBJ2-7, with 7 bases fitting TRBD2. Germline lookup yields CDR1 SGHVS and CDR2 FNYEAQ. After removal of 5 bases from V and 0 bases from J, the junction contained 7 bases not matched to a gene. This CDR3 region has 15 residues. In DNA form, the CDR3 reads TGTGCCAGCAGCACCGAACCGGGAGGCTCCTACGAGCAGTACTTC. Protein product: CASSTEPGGSYEQYF. The full variable domain, completed using reference TRBV7-6 and TRBJ2-7, is GAGVSQSPRYKVTKRGQDVALRCDPISGHVSLYWYRQALGQGPEFLTYFNYEAQQDKSGLPNDRFSAERPEGSISTLTIQRTEQRDSAMYRCASSTEPGGSYEQYFGPGTRLTVT.

This clone is a singleton in its sample. The genes are TRBV27 and TRBJ2-7; tentative D call: TRBD2 (6 bases). The CDR3 is 16 residues long. Germline CDR1 is MNHEY and CDR2 is SMNVEV (reference sequence). Trimming took 2 bases from V and 3 from J, leaving 17 bases between them. The CDR3 coding sequence is TGTGCCAGCAGTTTAGGGGCGCCGGGACTCGTCTACGAGCAGTACTTC. Its protein is CASSLGAPGLVYEQYF.

J is TRBJ2-5 and V is TRBV9, with 7 bases matching TRBD1. CDR1 SGDLS and CDR2 YYNGEE come from the germline V gene. V shed 5 bases, J shed 1 base, and the junction held 8 bases outside the gene matches. The CDR3 consists of 15 residues. CDR3 in amino acids: CASSPYRGFQETQYF. The CDR3 coding sequence is TGTGCCAGCAGTCCCTACAGGGGCTTCCAAGAGACCCAGTACTTC.

The gene calls are TRBV4-1 and TRBJ2-5; D not certain. V lost 1 base to trimming and J lost 2 bases, with 8 bases between them. The CDR3 runs to 14 residues. In germline, CDR1 is MGHRA, CDR2 YSYEKL. The CDR3 spells CASSQVRLQETQYF. Here the CDR3 DNA reads TGCGCCAGCAGCCAAGTTCGACTGCAAGAGACCCAGTACTTC.

This clone was seen a single time. The CDR3 DNA is TGTGCCAGCAGTTACGGCGGCAACATGAACACTGAAGCTTTCTTT. Translated, it gives CASSYGGNMNTEAFF. The chain carries TRBV6-5 and TRBJ1-1, with D unresolved. The germline gives CDR1 MNHEY, CDR2 SVGAGI. The CDR3 contains 15 residues. V was trimmed by 2 bases and J by 0 bases, leaving 10 bases between them.

The chain is built from TRBV6-5 and TRBJ2-2; 12 bases are shared with TRBD2. After removal of 5 bases from V and 4 bases from J, the junction contained 2 bases not matched to a gene. The germline V gene has CDR1 MNHEY and CDR2 SVGAGI. The CDR3 is 15 residues long. The CDR3: CASSPSGGGTGELFF. The DNA for the CDR3 is TGTGCCAGCAGTCCTAGCGGGGGGGGCACCGGGGAGCTGTTTTTT.

The chain combines TRBV27 with TRBJ2-7; 10 positions match TRBD2. Trimming removed 5 bases from V and 2 bases from J; junction bases left unmatched: 0. Germline V lookup: CDR1 MNHEY, CDR2 SMNVEV (reference sequence). The CDR3 has 13 residues. This CDR3 is CASSGLAAYEQYF. DNA for the CDR3: TGTGCCAGCAGTGGACTAGCGGCCTACGAGCAGTACTTC.

This rearrangement joins TRBV19 to TRBJ1-4; TRBD1 aligns across 7 bases. Germline V CDR1 and CDR2: LNHDA, SQIVND (reference sequence). This CDR3 has 18 residues. After removal of 5 bases from V and 6 bases from J, the junction contained 18 bases not matched to a gene. The CDR3 nucleotides are TGTGCCAGTAGTCCGCTAGAGGGGGCTAGACAGGTTTATGAAAAACTGTTTTTT. Its protein is CASSPLEGARQVYEKLFF.

The chain joins TRBV28 to TRBJ2-3, with D perhaps TRBD2 (5 bases). Per germline, CDR1 MDHEN and CDR2 SYDVKM. Trimming cost V 7 bases and J 1 base, with 12 bases left between them. The CDR3 loop spans 14 amino acids. CDR3 residues: CASTSLGGTDTQYF. For the CDR3, the DNA is TGTGCCAGCACCTCATTGGGAGGCACAGATACGCAGTATTTT. The variable domain in full, with the rest retrieved from reference TRBV28 and TRBJ2-3, is DVKVTQSSRYLVKRTGEKVFLECVQDMDHENMFWYRQDPGLGLRLIYFSYDVKMKEKGDIPEGYSVSREKKERFSLILESASTNQTSMYLCASTSLGGTDTQYFGPGTRLTVL.

Details on this clone: Other DNA sequences in this sample translate to the same CDR3. The chain carries TRBV11-2 and TRBJ1-5; TRBD1 might be the D (6 bases). V was clipped by 2 bases and J by 6 bases, with 11 bases between them. The CDR3 length is 14 residues. CDR1 is SGHAT, CDR2 FQNNGV, per germline. The CDR3 nucleotides read TGTGCCAGCAGCTTACAGGGGTCGGGTCAGCCCCAGCATTTT. Protein sequence: CASSLQGSGQPQHF.

The chain joins TRBV28 to TRBJ2-1; the match to TRBD1 covers 11 bases. The CDR3 sequence is 15 residues long. Trimming cost V 6 bases and J 7 bases; bases outside gene matches: 8. From germline, CDR1 is MDHEN and CDR2 SYDVKM. The CDR3 DNA sequence: TGTGCCAGCAGCCAAGGGGGACAGGGGGGAAATGAGCAGTTCTTC. Translating it yields CASSQGGQGGNEQFF.

The V gene is TRBV28, the J gene TRBJ2-1; the match to TRBD2 covers 14 bases. The CDR3 has 16 residues. With 1 base clipped from V and 8 bases from J, the junction kept 4 bases outside the gene matches. CDR1 is MDHEN and CDR2 is SYDVKM in the germline V gene. CDR3 residues: CASSLSGLAGEYEQFF. As DNA, the CDR3 is TGTGCCAGCAGTTTATCGGGACTAGCGGGAGAGTATGAGCAGTTCTTC.

J is TRBJ2-7 and V is TRBV4-2; the match to TRBD2 covers 13 bases. J lost 0 bases, V lost 4 bases, and 6 bases had no gene match. Germline V gene sequence: CDR1 LGHNA, CDR2 YNFKEQ. The CDR3 runs 17 residues. The CDR3 nucleotides read TGTGCCAGCAGCCGAGCGGGACTAGCGGGAAGCTCCTACGAGCAGTACTTC. Residues: CASSRAGLAGSSYEQYF.

The V call is TRBV29-1, the J call TRBJ2-1; a possible D gene is TRBD2 (6 bases). The CDR3 length is 16 residues. The V and J ends lost 0 bases and 5 bases respectively, with 17 bases between them. CDR1 and CDR2 from the germline V gene are SQVTM and ANQGSEA. The CDR3 DNA sequence: TGCAGCGTTGAAGATAGGGGACTCACTAAAAACAATGAGCAGTTCTTC. Translating it yields CSVEDRGLTKNNEQFF.

The chain combines TRBV4-1 with TRBJ1-6; D unresolved. Trimming pared 1 base from V and 0 bases from J, leaving 7 bases between. Germline V gene sequence: CDR1 MGHRA, CDR2 YSYEKL. The CDR3 loop spans 16 amino acids. The CDR3 DNA is TGCGCCAGCAGCCAAGCGGGTTACTCCTATAATTCACCCCTCCACTTT. This encodes CASSQAGYSYNSPLHF.

The chain employs TRBV30 and TRBJ2-2, with D hard to call. This CDR3 has 14 amino acids. From germline, CDR1 is GTSNPN and CDR2 SVGIG (reference sequence). Between the trimmed V and J ends, which lost 2 bases and 2 bases, there was a span of 9 bases. CDR3: CAWSMGSNTGELFF. Here the CDR3 DNA reads TGTGCCTGGAGTATGGGGTCCAACACCGGGGAGCTGTTTTTT.

The chain joins TRBV5-8 to TRBJ1-2, with a possible D match to TRBD1 (5 bases). There are 14 residues in the CDR3. CDR1 is SGHTS and CDR2 is YDEGEE in the germline V gene. Trimming took off 4 bases at V and 1 base at J, with 11 bases between the two ends. In DNA, the CDR3 is TGTGCCAGCAGCCAGGGCGGGTATAACTATGGCTACACCTTC. This translates into CASSQGGYNYGYTF.

V gene TRBV6-2 or TRBV6-3 combines with J gene TRBJ2-2; D gene uncertain. The CDR3 is made up of 13 amino acids. CDR1 is MNHEY and CDR2 is SVGEGT in the germline V gene. The V and J ends lost 4 bases and 5 bases respectively, with 8 bases between them. The CDR3 loop is CASSSLETGELFF. DNA for the CDR3: TGTGCCAGCAGTTCACTTGAGACCGGGGAGCTGTTTTTT.

Here the CDR3 reads CASSFWGQAYEQYF. CDR3 nucleotide sequence: TGTGCCAGCAGCTTCTGGGGGCAGGCATACGAGCAGTACTTC. The rearrangement joins TRBV5-4 to TRBJ2-7; D is perhaps TRBD1 (6 bases). Germline-derived CDR1 and CDR2 are SGHNT and YYREEE (reference sequence). The CDR3 spans 14 residues. Deletions cut 2 bases from V and 4 bases from J, with 13 bases between.

The gene calls are TRBV4-2 and TRBJ2-7; either TRBD1 or TRBD2 may fit D (7 bases each). The ends were cut back, 0 bases at V and 6 bases at J, with 24 bases in the middle. This CDR3 has 18 amino acids. Germline CDR1 is LGHNA and CDR2 is YNFKEQ. In nucleotides, the CDR3 is TGTGCCAGCAGCCAAGATCCGGGGGAGGGACAGTATATGGGCGAGCAGTACTTC. This translates into CASSQDPGEGQYMGEQYF.

The chain is built from TRBV5-4 and TRBJ2-7; D unresolved. The CDR3 is made up of 13 amino acids. Trimming cost V 0 bases and J 6 bases, with 10 bases left between them. Germline V gene lookup returns CDR1 SGHNT and CDR2 YYREEE (reference sequence). The CDR3 here is CASSLGLVSEQYF. The CDR3 nucleotides read TGTGCCAGCAGCTTGGGACTCGTTTCCGAGCAGTACTTC.

The chain couples TRBV7-9 to TRBJ2-4; TRBD1 or TRBD2 may be the D gene (5 bases each). In germline, CDR1 is SEHNR, CDR2 FQNEAQ (reference sequence). There are 15 residues in the CDR3. The V gene lost 0 bases and the J gene lost 0 bases, with 6 bases spanning the gap. The CDR3 here is CASSLAGEAKNIQYF. CDR3 nucleotide sequence: TGTGCCAGCAGCTTAGCGGGGGAAGCCAAAAACATTCAGTACTTC.

The chain's CDR3 is CASSLVPPPFF. The DNA for the CDR3 is TGTGCCAGCAGCTTAGTTCCACCTCCGTTCTTC. V is TRBV11-2 and J is TRBJ2-1; no reliable D call. The V gene's germline CDR1 is SGHAT and CDR2 FQNNGV. Between the trimmed V and J ends, which lost 1 base and 15 bases, there was a span of 10 bases. The CDR3 consists of 11 residues.

This rearrangement joins TRBV4-1 to TRBJ2-7; possibly TRBD1 for D (5 bases). V was pared by 4 bases and J by 1 base, with 14 bases between. This CDR3 comprises 15 residues. From germline, CDR1 is MGHRA and CDR2 YSYEKL. As DNA, the CDR3 is TGCGCCAGCAGCCCCTACCAGGGAAAGTCCTACGAGCAGTACTTC. It is translated as CASSPYQGKSYEQYF.

The chain employs TRBV5-6 and TRBJ2-7; D possibly corresponds to TRBD2 (6 bases). Trimming took off 5 bases at V and 4 bases at J, with 10 bases between the two ends. CDR1 is SGHDT, CDR2 YYEEEE, per germline. CDR3 length: 12 residues. As DNA, the CDR3 is TGTGCCAGCAGGGGACTGATGTACGAGCAGTACTTC. Its translation: CASRGLMYEQYF.

J is TRBJ2-3 and V is TRBV5-8; 9 bases agree with TRBD2. Germline V gene lookup returns CDR1 SGHTS and CDR2 YDEGEE. The CDR3 totals 12 residues. Trimming removed 10 bases from V and 4 bases from J; junction bases left unmatched: 4. CDR3 DNA sequence: TGTGCCGGAATAGCGGGAGCAGATACGCAGTATTTT. It codes for CAGIAGADTQYF.

The chain combines TRBV19 with TRBJ1-3; 9 nucleotides agree with TRBD1. With 5 bases clipped from V and 0 bases from J, the junction kept 5 bases outside the gene matches. Germline loops: CDR1 LNHDA, CDR2 SQIVND (reference sequence). The CDR3 covers 16 residues. The CDR3: CASSLTGGSSGNTIYF. The CDR3 coding sequence is TGTGCCAGTAGTTTGACAGGGGGGAGCTCTGGAAACACCATATATTTT.